The source of this TCR beta chain is a study of cytomegalovirus exposure and HLA in healthy donors. Study in general: Membership in the Caucasian-associated ancestry cluster was found for around 85% of almost 400 genotyped donors.

The CDR3 is made up of 17 amino acids. CDR1 is GTSNPN and CDR2 is SVGIG in the germline V gene (reference sequence). Trimming removed 0 bases at V and 0 bases at J, with 17 bases between. Samples came from healthy bone marrow donors. The PCR used 60 Vbeta and 13 Jbeta primers. Libraries were prepared by immunoSEQ multiplex PCR; TCRdb keeps only in-frame clonotypes and omits some of them. The table records 230,000 or so clones, about 90% of them present only once. This clone was counted once. The sequence was obtained from a girl aged 2 to 9 in good health and CMV-seronegative. The specimen sequenced was PBMCs. V is TRBV30 and J is TRBJ1-1, with D perhaps matching TRBD1 (6 bases). CDR3 bases: TGTGCCTGGAGTGTACCCAGAGGACAGCGAGTGAACACTGAAGCTTTCTTT. Translated, it gives CAWSVPRGQRVNTEAFF.